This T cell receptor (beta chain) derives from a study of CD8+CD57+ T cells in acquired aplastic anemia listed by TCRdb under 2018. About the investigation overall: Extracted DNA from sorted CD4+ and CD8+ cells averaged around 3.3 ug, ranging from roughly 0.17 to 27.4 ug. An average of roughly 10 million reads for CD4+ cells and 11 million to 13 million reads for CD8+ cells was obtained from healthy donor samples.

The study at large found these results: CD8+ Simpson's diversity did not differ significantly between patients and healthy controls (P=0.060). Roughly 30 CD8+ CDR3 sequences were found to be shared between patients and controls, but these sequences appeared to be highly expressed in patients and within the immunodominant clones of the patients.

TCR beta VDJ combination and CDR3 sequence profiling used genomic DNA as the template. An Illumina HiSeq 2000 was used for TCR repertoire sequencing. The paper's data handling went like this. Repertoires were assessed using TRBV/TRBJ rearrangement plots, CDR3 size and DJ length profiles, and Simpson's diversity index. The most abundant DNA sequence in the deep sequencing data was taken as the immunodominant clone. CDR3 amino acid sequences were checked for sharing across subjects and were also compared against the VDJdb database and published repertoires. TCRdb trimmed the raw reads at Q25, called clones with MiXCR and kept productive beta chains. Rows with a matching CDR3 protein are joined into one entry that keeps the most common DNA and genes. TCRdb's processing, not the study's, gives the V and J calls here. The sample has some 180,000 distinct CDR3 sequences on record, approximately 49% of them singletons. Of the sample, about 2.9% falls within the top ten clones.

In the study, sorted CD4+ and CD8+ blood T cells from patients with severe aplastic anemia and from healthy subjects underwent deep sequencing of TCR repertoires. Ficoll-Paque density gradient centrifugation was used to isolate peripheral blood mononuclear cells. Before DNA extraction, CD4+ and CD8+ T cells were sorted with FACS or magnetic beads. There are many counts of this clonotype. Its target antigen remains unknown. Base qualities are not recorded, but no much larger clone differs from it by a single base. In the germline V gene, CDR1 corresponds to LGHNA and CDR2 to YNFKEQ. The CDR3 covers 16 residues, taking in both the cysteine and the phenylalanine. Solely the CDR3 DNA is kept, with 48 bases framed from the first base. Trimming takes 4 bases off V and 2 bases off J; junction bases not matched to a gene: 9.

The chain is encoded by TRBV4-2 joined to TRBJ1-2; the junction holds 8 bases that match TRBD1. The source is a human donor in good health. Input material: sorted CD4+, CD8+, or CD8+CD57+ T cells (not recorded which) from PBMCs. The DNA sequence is TGTGCCAGCAGCCGACGAACGGGACAGGAGAACTATGGCTACACCTTC. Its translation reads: CASSRRTGQENYGYTF.